The sample holds a few counts of the clone carrying this T cell receptor beta chain. The antigen remains unidentified. This entry belongs to a study of T-cell memory formation after mild COVID-19. Findings and limits, study-wide: Second-wave clones that peaked on day 37 lacked confirmed SARS-CoV-2 specificity.

Trimming pared 7 bases from V and 5 bases from J, leaving 29 bases between. The CDR3 has 18 residues. TCRdb re-analysed the 5' RACE reads in MiXCR, keeping a single row per CDR3 protein. Of about 180,000 distinct CDR3 sequences in the sample, 16% are singletons; the top ten hold under 2.5%. This TCR was recovered from an adult woman who had mild COVID-19 (a few samples of this study predate the infection). Cell type and time point are not known. Sequencing was done on a sample of PBMCs or a T cell subset sorted from them (not recorded which). The chain links TRBV12-3 or TRBV12-4 to TRBJ1-1; D is perhaps TRBD1 (6 bases). The chain's CDR3 is CASIPRRRQAIERTEAFF. In DNA form, the CDR3 reads TGTGCCAGCATCCCGAGACGAAGACAGGCGATCGAAAGGACTGAAGCTTTCTTT.